This TCR beta chain derives from a study of shared clonotypes between healthy human individuals. Turning to the study itself: CD4 naive and memory got three plates each, CD8 naive two, CD8 memory one. Study observations and caveats: The four-donor shared clonotypes exceeded non-shared clonotypes in generation probability, with non-shared ones scoring lower.

The method was immunoSEQ multiplex PCR; TCRdb's version includes in-frame clones alone and lacks a portion of them. The sample yields hundreds of thousands of clones, 95% to 96% seen once. Terminally differentiated effector memory CD45RA+ cells were left out of the naive CD8 fraction, which was CD45RO-negative and positively selected for CCR7. Regarding this clone: Its antigen is as yet unknown.

J gave up 2 bases and V 0 bases, and 8 bases lay outside the gene matches. The CDR3 covers 17 residues. Per the germline V gene, CDR1 is SGDLS and CDR2 is YYNGEE. Sequencing was done on a sample of naive CD8+ T cells sorted from blood. The chain recombines TRBV9 with TRBJ2-1, with 7 positions matching TRBD1. The receptor's source is a woman aged 25 to 39 in good health. The CDR3 here is CASSVEGALTAYNEQFF. CDR3 nucleotide sequence: TGTGCCAGCAGCGTAGAGGGGGCCCTCACTGCCTACAATGAGCAGTTCTTC.